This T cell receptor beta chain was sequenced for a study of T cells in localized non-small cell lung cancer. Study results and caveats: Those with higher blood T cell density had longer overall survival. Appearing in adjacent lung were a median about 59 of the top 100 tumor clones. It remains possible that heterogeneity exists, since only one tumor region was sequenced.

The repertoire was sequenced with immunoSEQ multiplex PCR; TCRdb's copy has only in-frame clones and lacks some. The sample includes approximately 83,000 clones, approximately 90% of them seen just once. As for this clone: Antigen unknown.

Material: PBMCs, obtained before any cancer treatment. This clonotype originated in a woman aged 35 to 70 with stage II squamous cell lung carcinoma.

The DNA of the CDR3 is TGTGCCAGCAGCTTTGGGGGACAGGGAAATGGCTACACCTTC. It is translated as CASSFGGQGNGYTF. The chain combines TRBV11-2 with TRBJ1-2; TRBD1 aligns across 9 bases. Trimming took 3 bases from V and 6 from J; bases not matched to a gene: 5. The CDR3 extends over 14 amino acids. Germline CDR1 reads SGHAT; CDR2 reads FQNNGV.